This T cell receptor beta chain was observed in a study of blood T cell repertoires in COVID-19. Study in general: The United States, Italy and Spain were the sources of the acute and convalescent COVID-19 samples. Sources were T cells, B-cell-depleted T cells, or PBMCs; the material itself was cDNA or gDNA.

The V and J ends lost 5 bases and 4 bases, in that order; junction bases with no gene match: 4. This CDR3 comprises 13 residues. Germline V gene data show CDR1 as SGHDT and CDR2 as YYEEEE. Method: immunoSEQ multiplex PCR; TCRdb's copy keeps in-frame clones and lacks some. The sample lists over 200,000 clones, around four fifths occurring once. The receptor was derived from a woman of 80 years or more with active or convalescent COVID-19. The rearrangement joins TRBV5-6 to TRBJ2-3; 7 bases align to TRBD2. Material: peripheral blood. CDR3 in DNA: TGTGCCAGCAGGCGGACTAGTTCAGATACGCAGTATTTT. Translation: CASRRTSSDTQYF.